This TCR beta chain was profiled in a study of siplizumab effects on memory and regulatory T cells. Study-wide findings and caveats: Proliferating Tregs from siplizumab cultures lacked functional confirmation of suppression. Siplizumab gave mappable alloreactive CD4+ clones an average Treg-derived fraction of approximately 64%, against around 30% in controls. Naive-or-memory phenotypes were unassignable for roughly 75-95% of proliferating CD4+ or CD8+ clones. Contribution to the alloresponse seemed major for naive T cells, which also seemed more diverse than memory cells.

Per the germline V gene, CDR1 is SGHAT and CDR2 is FQNNGV. The V gene lost 1 base and the J gene lost 2 bases, with 9 bases spanning the gap. The CDR3 length is 14 residues. A note on this clone: Antigen specificity is unknown.

Measured with immunoSEQ multiplex PCR; TCRdb has only the in-frame clones, and not every one. The table includes over 80,000 clones, over 90% detected once. Sequenced sample: non-Treg CD4+ T cells sorted from blood. This chain uses TRBV11-2 with TRBJ2-7, with D perhaps TRBD1 or TRBD2 (5 bases each). The sequence was collected from a human donor in good health. CDR3 nucleotide sequence: TGTGCCAGCAGCTTAGGGGGGTTTGCCTACGAGCAGTACTTC. Amino acids: CASSLGGFAYEQYF.